This T cell receptor (beta chain) was identified during a study of CD4 T cells in relation to SARS-CoV-2 and coronaviruses. For the study at large: ViraFEST: approximately 10-day antigen culture of PBMCs, then TCR beta CDR3 sequencing. The HLA restriction of the shared crossreactive spike epitopes was mapped.

Only in-frame clones appear in the TCRdb table, and some are missing; sequencing was by immunoSEQ multiplex PCR. The sample yields approximately 18,000 clones, approximately 75% seen once. Comments on this clone: The antigen is undetermined.

The V gene end was trimmed by 4 bases and the J gene end by 10 bases; junction bases not matched to a gene: 8. Germline lookup yields CDR1 ENHRY and CDR2 SYGVKD. The CDR3 runs 14 residues. Before the COVID-19 pandemic, during about 2011-2019, CD4+ T cells were taken from unexposed donors. The cells were cultured for around ten days before CD4+ T cells were isolated. Unexposed-donor CD4+ T cells were probed with SARS-CoV-2 S/N and four cold-coronavirus spikes, cells permitting. V and J are TRBV10-3 and TRBJ2-1; TRBD1 aligns across 9 bases. The origin of this receptor is a human donor in good health. Sample: CD4+ T cells from PBMCs, cultured in vitro. CDR3 loop: CAISGGTGRVEQFF. As DNA, the CDR3 is TGTGCCATCAGTGGGGGGACAGGGAGAGTGGAGCAGTTCTTC.